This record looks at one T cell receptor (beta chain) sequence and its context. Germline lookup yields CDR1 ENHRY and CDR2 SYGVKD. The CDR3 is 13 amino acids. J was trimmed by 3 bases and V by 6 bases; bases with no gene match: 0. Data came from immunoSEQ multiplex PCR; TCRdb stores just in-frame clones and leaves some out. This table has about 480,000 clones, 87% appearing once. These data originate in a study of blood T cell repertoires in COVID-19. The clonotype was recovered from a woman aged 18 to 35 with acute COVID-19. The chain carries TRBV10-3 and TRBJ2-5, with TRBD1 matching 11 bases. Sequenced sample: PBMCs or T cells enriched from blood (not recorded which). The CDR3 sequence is CAIRGQGEETQYF. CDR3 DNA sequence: TGTGCCATCAGGGGACAGGGGGAAGAGACCCAGTACTTC.